These 31 T cell receptor beta chains originate from one sample sequenced in a study of CD8 T cells in ankylosing spondylitis. Overall study results and limits: About 8 highly homologous variants made up a TCR beta motif that seemed to typify ankylosing spondylitis blood.

The antigens these receptors bind are not known. A single record per CDR3 protein comes from TCRdb applying MiXCR to the 5' RACE reads. Seen here are approximately 540,000 distinct CDR3 sequences, approximately 11% observed once, and the top ten hold approximately 6.2%. Sequenced sample: blood, either unsorted or a sorted T cell fraction (not recorded which). These receptors came from a male donor with ankylosing spondylitis.

This clonotype was recorded many times. This chain links TRBV20-1 with TRBJ2-5; D tentatively fits TRBD1 or TRBD2 (5 bases each). CDR1 is DFQATT, CDR2 SNEGSKA, per germline (reference sequence). Trimming stripped 6 bases from V and 5 bases from J, with 19 bases between. The CDR3 contains 14 residues. DNA of the CDR3: TGCAGTGCACCGGGACCTCTAAAGAGGGAGACCCAGTACTTC. This codes for CSAPGPLKRETQYF.

CDR3: CSARAPSGPEEQFF. The CDR3 nucleotides are TGCAGTGCTAGAGCCCCTAGCGGGCCTGAAGAGCAGTTCTTC. The J gene is TRBJ2-1, the V gene TRBV20-1; 8 bases map to TRBD2. Germline V CDR1 and CDR2: DFQATT, SNEGSKA (reference sequence). V lost 1 base and J lost 10; bases outside the gene matches: 9. The CDR3 length is 14 residues.

The rearrangement links TRBV3-1 to TRBJ2-7; D uncertain. Germline V gives CDR1 LGHDT, CDR2 YNNKEL (reference sequence). V lost 1 base to trimming and J lost 2 bases, with 12 bases between them. The CDR3 extends over 15 amino acids. This CDR3 is CASSQGYAVTYEQYF. CDR3 coding DNA: TGTGCCAGCAGCCAAGGTTACGCGGTGACCTACGAGCAGTACTTC.

This clonotype was observed a handful of times. J is TRBJ2-7 and V is TRBV5-1, with TRBD1 matching 7 bases. The CDR3 is 15 residues long. With 1 base clipped from V and 4 bases from J, the junction kept 8 bases outside the gene matches. The germline gives CDR1 SGHRS, CDR2 YFSETQ. CDR3 residues: CASSLSGRGLYEQYF. The CDR3 nucleotides are TGCGCCAGCAGCTTGAGTGGTAGGGGGCTGTACGAGCAGTACTTC. The whole variable domain, filled in from reference TRBV5-1 and TRBJ2-7, reads KAGVTQTPRYLIKTRGQQVTLSCSPISGHRSVSWYQQTPGQGLQFLFEYFSETQRNKGNFPGRFSGRQFSNSRSEMNVSTLELGDSALYLCASSLSGRGLYEQYFGPGTRLTVT.

V usage is TRBV7-2 and J usage is TRBJ2-5; 10 bases are shared with TRBD1. The length of the CDR3 is 14 residues. Germline CDR1 and CDR2: SGHTA and FQGNSA. V lost 4 bases to trimming and J lost 5 bases; unmatched junction nucleotides: 4. CDR3 sequence: CASSSDRGQETQYF. The CDR3 DNA reads as TGTGCCAGCAGCTCCGACAGGGGGCAGGAGACCCAGTACTTC.

This clonotype occurred a few times. The chain joins TRBV20-1 to TRBJ2-1; D is undetermined. Per the germline V gene, CDR1 is DFQATT and CDR2 is SNEGSKA (reference sequence). The CDR3 is 12 amino acids. V was cut by 6 bases and J by 4 bases, with 10 bases left in between. CDR3 sequence: CSAPIRYNEQFF. CDR3 in DNA: TGCAGTGCCCCCATTCGTTACAATGAGCAGTTCTTC.

This clonotype was recorded at least ten times. The DNA for the CDR3 is TGTGCCAGCAGCATAGGGACAGGGGCGCAGAATGAGCAGTTCTTC. As protein: CASSIGTGAQNEQFF. The J gene is TRBJ2-1, the V gene TRBV7-7; 10 positions agree with TRBD1. The CDR3 loop spans 15 amino acids. V gave up 5 bases and J gave up 7 bases; unmatched junction bases: 8. Germline lookup yields CDR1 SSHAT and CDR2 FNYEAQ (reference sequence).

This clonotype occurred many times. The chain carries TRBV4-2 and TRBJ1-1; 7 bases are shared with TRBD1. CDR3 length equals 16 residues. Germline V gene data show CDR1 as LGHNA and CDR2 as YNFKEQ. Trimming took 2 bases from V and 1 from J; bases not matched to a gene: 7. CDR3 amino acids: CASSQREGGGNTEAFF. The CDR3 DNA sequence: TGTGCCAGCAGCCAACGAGAAGGGGGCGGGAACACTGAAGCTTTCTTT.

The genes are TRBV7-6 and TRBJ2-2, with D tentatively TRBD1 (5 bases). V lost 4 bases to trimming and J lost 2 bases, with 11 bases between them. Germline V gene lookup returns CDR1 SGHVS and CDR2 FNYEAQ. The CDR3 is 15 residues long. The CDR3 sequence is CASSSLRENTGELFF. The CDR3 bases are TGTGCCAGCAGCTCCCTCAGGGAAAACACCGGGGAGCTGTTTTTT. The variable domain in full, with the rest retrieved from reference TRBV7-6 and TRBJ2-2, is GAGVSQSPRYKVTKRGQDVALRCDPISGHVSLYWYRQALGQGPEFLTYFNYEAQQDKSGLPNDRFSAERPEGSISTLTIQRTEQRDSAMYRCASSSLRENTGELFFGEGSRLTVL.

J is TRBJ1-1 and V is TRBV7-9, with a tentative D call TRBD1 (5 bases). V shed 4 bases and J shed 2 bases, with 11 bases lying between them. The CDR3 sequence is 14 residues long. From germline, CDR1 is SEHNR and CDR2 FQNEAQ (reference sequence). The CDR3 DNA reads as TGTGCCAGCAGCTCCAGGGAGCCCAACACTGAAGCTTTCTTT. It is translated as CASSSREPNTEAFF.

This clonotype came up a few times. The chain joins TRBV10-1 to TRBJ2-1; 9 bases are shared with TRBD2. The CDR3 loop spans 16 amino acids. Germline trimming cut 4 bases from V and 6 bases from J; bases unmatched to any gene: 10. The V gene's germline CDR1 is WNHNN and CDR2 SYGVQD (reference sequence). CDR3 DNA: TGCGCCAGCAGTGGTTCGCCGGGACTAGCCTCCAATGAGCAGTTCTTC. Its protein product is CASSGSPGLASNEQFF.

This clonotype was found a few times. This chain connects TRBV19 to TRBJ1-1; 11 bases agree with TRBD1. Germline CDR1 is LNHDA and CDR2 is SQIVND (reference sequence). Losses at the gene ends were 7 bases for V and 5 bases for J; bases not matched to a gene: 9. The CDR3 length is 15 residues. As DNA, the CDR3 is TGTGCCAGTATTCGAACCGGGACAGGGGGAACTGAAGCTTTCTTT. It encodes CASIRTGTGGTEAFF.

This clonotype was found many times. The chain couples TRBV10-3 to TRBJ2-3, with a tentative D call TRBD1 (6 bases). The CDR3 sequence is 14 residues long. Germline V gene data show CDR1 as ENHRY and CDR2 as SYGVKD. V lost 5 bases to trimming and J lost 7 bases, with 16 bases between them. CDR3 bases: TGTGCCATCAGTTACAGGGAAGGGAAAAATACGCAGTATTTT. It specifies CAISYREGKNTQYF.

This sequence joins TRBV24-1 and TRBJ2-5, with 7 bases matching TRBD1. Germline lookup yields CDR1 KGHDR and CDR2 SFDVKD. This CDR3 comprises 15 residues. V trimming: 1 base; J trimming: 1 base; junction bases outside the gene matches: 2. In DNA form, the CDR3 reads TGTGCCACCAGTGATTTAGGGGACAGCCAAGAGACCCAGTACTTC. Translating gives CATSDLGDSQETQYF.

The genes are TRBV27 and TRBJ2-3; 10 nucleotides agree with TRBD2. This CDR3 comprises 16 residues. CDR1 is MNHEY and CDR2 is SMNVEV in the germline V gene (reference sequence). Unmatched junction bases numbered 9, after V lost 5 bases and J lost 4 bases. CDR3 region: CASSVASGRGADTQYF. DNA for the CDR3: TGTGCCAGCAGTGTCGCTAGCGGGAGAGGTGCAGATACGCAGTATTTT.

This clonotype was counted many times. The rearrangement uses TRBV10-3 and TRBJ2-1; possibly TRBD1 for D (5 bases). Germline CDR1 is ENHRY and CDR2 is SYGVKD. The CDR3 runs 14 residues. V was pared by 8 bases and J by 3 bases, with 14 bases between. In DNA, the CDR3 is TGTGCCATCGGAATGACAGCAAACTACAATGAGCAGTTCTTC. It translates to CAIGMTANYNEQFF.

In this sample, this clonotype turned up a few times. It may be a read error: a sequence one base away is much more abundant. The genes are TRBV5-1 and TRBJ2-3; 7 nucleotides match TRBD2. The V gene's germline CDR1 is SGHRS and CDR2 YFSETQ. J lost 2 bases, V lost 0 bases, and 6 bases had no gene match. The CDR3 runs to 16 residues. CDR3 coding DNA: TGCGCCAGCAGCTTGGAGACTAGCTCGGACACAGATACGCAGTATTTT. Translation gives CASSLETSSDTDTQYF. Full variable domain (remainder filled in from reference TRBV5-1 and TRBJ2-3): KAGVTQTPRYLIKTRGQQVTLSCSPISGHRSVSWYQQTPGQGLQFLFEYFSETQRNKGNFPGRFSGRQFSNSRSEMNVSTLELGDSALYLCASSLETSSDTDTQYFGPGTRLTVL.

This clonotype has only one observation. The chain carries TRBV20-1 and TRBJ2-1; D possibly corresponds to TRBD2 (6 bases). CDR1 and CDR2 (germline): DFQATT, SNEGSKA (reference sequence). This CDR3 region has 10 residues. Trimming shortened V by 7 bases and J by 7 bases, and 8 bases separated the two germline ends. The CDR3 nucleotides are TGCAGTGGTAGCGGAAATGAGCAGTTCTTC. Translating gives CSGSGNEQFF.

The table lists this clonotype with a few counts. The rearrangement links TRBV7-8 to TRBJ2-5, with TRBD2 identical over 12 bases. The CDR3 runs to 17 residues. Germline assignment: CDR1 SGHVS and CDR2 FQNEAQ. The V gene end was trimmed by 5 bases and the J gene end by 5 bases; junction bases not matched to a gene: 12. CDR3 sequence (DNA): TGTGCCAGCAGCCTGCGACTAGCGGGAGAGAGGTGGGAGACCCAGTACTTC. Translated, it gives CASSLRLAGERWETQYF.

Many counts were recorded for this clonotype. The chain recombines TRBV18 with TRBJ1-1, with 8 bases fitting TRBD1. This CDR3 has 14 amino acids. V lost 5 bases, J lost 2 bases, and 4 bases stayed unmatched. Germline-derived CDR1 and CDR2 are KGHSH and LQKENI. The CDR3 DNA is TGTGCCAGCTCAGCTTCAGGGGGCAACACTGAAGCTTTCTTT. Its protein is CASSASGGNTEAFF.

This clonotype occurred many times. The chain is built from TRBV12-3 or TRBV12-4 and TRBJ1-2; perhaps TRBD1 as D (6 bases). The length of the CDR3 is 12 residues. With 5 bases removed from V and 8 bases from J, the gap between germline ends came to 12 bases. DNA of the CDR3: TGTGCCAGCAGTAGTAACAGGGTGGGCTACACCTTC. Protein product: CASSSNRVGYTF.

This clonotype has ten or more counts. The chain links TRBV5-1 to TRBJ2-1; TRBD1 is a possible D gene (6 bases). Germline V CDR1 and CDR2: SGHRS, YFSETQ. The CDR3 totals 16 residues. V lost 1 base to trimming and J lost 5 bases, with 16 bases between them. CDR3 sequence (DNA): TGCGCCAGCAGCTTGATGGGGCAGGGGTCTAACAATGAGCAGTTCTTC. Translation: CASSLMGQGSNNEQFF.

The chain uses TRBV19 and TRBJ1-5, with D tentatively TRBD1 (5 bases). CDR1 is LNHDA, CDR2 SQIVND, per germline (reference sequence). The CDR3 is made up of 14 amino acids. Trimming removed 3 bases at V and 4 bases at J, with 10 bases between. The CDR3 sequence: CASSIAQGNQPQHF. CDR3 nucleotide sequence: TGTGCCAGTAGTATTGCGCAGGGTAATCAGCCCCAGCATTTT.

The rearrangement links TRBV19 to TRBJ1-2, with TRBD1 as a possible D gene (5 bases). The V gene lost 1 base and the J gene lost 6 bases, with 12 bases spanning the gap. The CDR3 is 14 residues long. Germline CDR1 reads LNHDA; CDR2 reads SQIVND (reference sequence). The CDR3: CASSIARDSNGYTF. CDR3 DNA sequence: TGTGCCAGTAGTATAGCCCGCGACAGCAATGGCTACACCTTC. The whole variable domain, remainder taken from reference TRBV19 and TRBJ1-2, is DGGITQSPKYLFRKEGQNVTLSCEQNLNHDAMYWYRQDPGQGLRLIYYSQIVNDFQKGDIAEGYSVSREKKESFPLTVTSAQKNPTAFYLCASSIARDSNGYTFGSGTRLTVV.

This chain links TRBV5-1 with TRBJ2-6; tentatively, D is TRBD1 or TRBD2 (5 bases each). V was shortened by 1 base and J by 14 bases, with 7 bases between the two germline ends. The germline gives CDR1 SGHRS, CDR2 YFSETQ. This CDR3 region has 11 residues. The CDR3 here is CASSLRGILTF. Written as DNA, the CDR3 is TGCGCCAGCAGCTTGCGGGGCATCCTGACTTTC.

This clonotype was picked up many times. The chain links TRBV5-6 to TRBJ2-3; 10 nucleotides align to TRBD2. Germline assignment: CDR1 SGHDT and CDR2 YYEEEE. The CDR3 is 16 amino acids. The J segment lost 5 bases and the V segment lost 4 bases, leaving 10 bases of the junction unmatched. CDR3 sequence reads: CASSEAGGPSVDTQYF. As DNA, the CDR3 is TGTGCCAGCAGCGAAGCGGGAGGGCCGTCCGTAGATACGCAGTATTTT.

This clonotype was observed at least ten times. The V and J genes are TRBV6-1 and TRBJ2-1; D is perhaps TRBD1 or TRBD2 (6 bases each). V was trimmed by 7 bases and J by 0 bases, leaving 16 bases between them. This CDR3 is 16 amino acids long. Germline assignment: CDR1 MNHNS and CDR2 SASEGT. For the CDR3, the DNA is TGTGCCAGCACTGGAGGGGGTATAAGCTCCTACAATGAGCAGTTCTTC. It codes for CASTGGGISSYNEQFF.

The chain joins TRBV11-1 to TRBJ2-1; D is perhaps TRBD1 (8 bases). The CDR3 contains 18 residues. The V gene lost 1 base and the J gene lost 5 bases, with 21 bases spanning the gap. Germline values: CDR1 SGHAT, CDR2 FQDESV (reference sequence). CDR3 in DNA: TGTGCCAGCAGCTTAGAACCCCATAGGACAGGGAGGGACAATGAGCAGTTCTTC. It yields the protein CASSLEPHRTGRDNEQFF.

This clonotype showed up just a few times. A much larger clone differs by one base, so this may be a read error. The chain couples TRBV3-1 to TRBJ2-3; the D gene is possibly TRBD1 (5 bases). The V and J ends lost 8 bases and 0 bases respectively, with 6 bases between them. From germline, CDR1 is LGHDT and CDR2 YNNKEL (reference sequence). The CDR3 runs to 12 residues. CDR3 loop: CASGASTDTQYF. CDR3 coding DNA: TGTGCCAGCGGGGCTAGCACAGATACGCAGTATTTT.

This clonotype was detected a few times. The chain combines TRBV19 with TRBJ1-1; D gene ambiguous. The CDR3 has 13 residues. CDR1 is LNHDA and CDR2 is SQIVND in the germline V gene (reference sequence). V was shortened by 3 bases and J by 2 bases, with 7 bases between the two germline ends. CDR3 nucleotides: TGTGCCAGTAGTATCCTAAGAAACACTGAAGCTTTCTTT. Translated, it gives CASSILRNTEAFF.

This clonotype has more than one count but fewer than ten. The V and J genes are TRBV19 and TRBJ1-5; no reliable D call. Trimming left V 4 bases short and J 4 bases short, with 8 bases between. The CDR3 consists of 13 residues. Germline assignment: CDR1 LNHDA and CDR2 SQIVND (reference sequence). The CDR3 is CASSRQVNQPQHF. CDR3 coding DNA: TGTGCCAGTAGTAGACAAGTGAATCAGCCCCAGCATTTT.